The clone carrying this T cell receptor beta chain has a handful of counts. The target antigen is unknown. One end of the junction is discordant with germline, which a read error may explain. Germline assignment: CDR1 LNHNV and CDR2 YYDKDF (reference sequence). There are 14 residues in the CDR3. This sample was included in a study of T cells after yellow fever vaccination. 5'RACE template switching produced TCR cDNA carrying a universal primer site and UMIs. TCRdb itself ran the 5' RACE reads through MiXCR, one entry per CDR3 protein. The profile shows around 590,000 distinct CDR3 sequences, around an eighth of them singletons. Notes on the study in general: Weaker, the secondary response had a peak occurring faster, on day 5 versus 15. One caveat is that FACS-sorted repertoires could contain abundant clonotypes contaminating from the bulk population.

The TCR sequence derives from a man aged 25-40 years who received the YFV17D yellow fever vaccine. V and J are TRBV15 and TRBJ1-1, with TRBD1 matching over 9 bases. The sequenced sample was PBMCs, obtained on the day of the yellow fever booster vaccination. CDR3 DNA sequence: TGTGCCACCAGAAGAGCCGGGACAGGGTTTGAAGCTTTCTTT. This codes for CATRRAGTGFEAFF. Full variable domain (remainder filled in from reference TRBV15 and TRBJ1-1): DAMVIQNPRYQVTQFGKPVTLSCSQTLNHNVMYWYQQKSSQAPKLLFHYYDKDFNNEADTPDNFQSRRPNTSFCFLDIRSPGLGDTAMYLCATRRAGTGFEAFFGQGTRLTVV.